This TCR beta chain is drawn from a study of blood T cell repertoires in COVID-19. As for the study in general: Material from acute and convalescent COVID-19 was sourced from the United States, Italy and Spain. The cDNA or gDNA used as material had been derived from T cells, B-cell-depleted T cells, or PBMCs.

CDR1 is SGHVS and CDR2 is FQNEAQ in the germline V gene. Trimming took 1 base from V and 8 from J, leaving 20 bases between them. The CDR3 runs 16 residues. Authors' processing steps: Amplification from reference gene primers served as the basis for estimated nucleated cell counts. The protocol was immunoSEQ multiplex PCR, while the TCRdb copy is restricted to in-frame clones and leaves out a portion. The V and J calls and clone size come from that table; D and trimming were worked out from the DNA. The repertoire consists of 250,000 to 300,000 clones, with around 83% occurring once and the leading ten covering about 4%.

This clonotype was obtained from a man younger than 35 with active or convalescent COVID-19. The rearrangement uses TRBV7-8 and TRBJ1-2, with D possibly TRBD1 on 5 matching bases. The sample comprised peripheral blood. The CDR3 DNA is TGTGCCAGCAGCTTAGGGGGCCTCCTCGACGGAAAAGGCTACACCTTC. It specifies CASSLGGLLDGKGYTF.